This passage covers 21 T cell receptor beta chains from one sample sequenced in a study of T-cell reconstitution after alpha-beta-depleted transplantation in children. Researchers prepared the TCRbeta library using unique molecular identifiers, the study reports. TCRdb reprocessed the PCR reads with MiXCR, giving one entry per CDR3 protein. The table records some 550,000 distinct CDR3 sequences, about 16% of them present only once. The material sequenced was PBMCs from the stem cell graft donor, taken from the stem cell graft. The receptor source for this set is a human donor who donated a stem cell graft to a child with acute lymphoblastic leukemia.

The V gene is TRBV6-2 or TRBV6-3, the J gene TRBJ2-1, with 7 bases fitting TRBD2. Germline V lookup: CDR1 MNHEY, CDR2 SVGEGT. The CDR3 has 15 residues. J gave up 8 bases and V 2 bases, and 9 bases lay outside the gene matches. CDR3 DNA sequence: TGTGCCAGCAGTTACATCCCGGGAGCGGGGTATGAGCAGTTCTTC. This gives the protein CASSYIPGAGYEQFF.

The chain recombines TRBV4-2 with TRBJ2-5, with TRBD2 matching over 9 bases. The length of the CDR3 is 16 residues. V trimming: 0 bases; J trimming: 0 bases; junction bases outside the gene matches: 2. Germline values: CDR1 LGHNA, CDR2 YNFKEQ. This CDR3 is CASSQDLAGDQETQYF. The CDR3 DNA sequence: TGTGCCAGCAGCCAAGATTTAGCGGGGGACCAAGAGACCCAGTACTTC.

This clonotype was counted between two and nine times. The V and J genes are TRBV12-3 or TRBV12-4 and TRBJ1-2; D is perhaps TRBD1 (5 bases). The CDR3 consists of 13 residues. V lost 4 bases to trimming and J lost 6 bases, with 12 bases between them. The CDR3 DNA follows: TGTGCCAGCAGTTCAGGGATGGGGAATGGCTACACCTTC. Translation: CASSSGMGNGYTF.

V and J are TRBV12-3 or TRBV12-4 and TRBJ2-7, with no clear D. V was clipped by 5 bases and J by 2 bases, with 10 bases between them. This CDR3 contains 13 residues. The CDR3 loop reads CASSATLTYEQYF. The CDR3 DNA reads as TGTGCCAGCAGTGCGACATTAACCTACGAGCAGTACTTC.

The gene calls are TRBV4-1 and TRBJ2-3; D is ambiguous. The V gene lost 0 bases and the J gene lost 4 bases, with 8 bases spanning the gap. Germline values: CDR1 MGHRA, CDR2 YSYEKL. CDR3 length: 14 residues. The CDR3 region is CASSQDPKADTQYF. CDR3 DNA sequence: TGCGCCAGCAGCCAAGATCCGAAGGCAGATACGCAGTATTTT.

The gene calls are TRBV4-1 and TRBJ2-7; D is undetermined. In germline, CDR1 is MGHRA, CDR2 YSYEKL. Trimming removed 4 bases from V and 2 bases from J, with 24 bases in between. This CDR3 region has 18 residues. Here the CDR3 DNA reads TGCGCCAGCAGCCTACCGGGCCAGACGGTGAAGGGTCCCTACGAGCAGTACTTC. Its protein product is CASSLPGQTVKGPYEQYF.

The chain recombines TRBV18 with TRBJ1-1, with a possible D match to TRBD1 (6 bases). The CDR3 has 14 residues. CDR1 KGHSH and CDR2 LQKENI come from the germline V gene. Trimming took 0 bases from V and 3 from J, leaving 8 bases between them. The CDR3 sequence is CASSPPPGDTEAFF. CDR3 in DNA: TGTGCCAGCTCACCACCCCCAGGGGACACTGAAGCTTTCTTT.

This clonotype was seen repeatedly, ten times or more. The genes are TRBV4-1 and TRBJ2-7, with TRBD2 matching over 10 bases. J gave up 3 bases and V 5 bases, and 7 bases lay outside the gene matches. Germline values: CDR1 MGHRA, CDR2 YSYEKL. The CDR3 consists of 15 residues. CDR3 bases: TGCGCCAGCAGCGCTTTAGCGGGAGGACTCTACGAGCAGTACTTC. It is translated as CASSALAGGLYEQYF.

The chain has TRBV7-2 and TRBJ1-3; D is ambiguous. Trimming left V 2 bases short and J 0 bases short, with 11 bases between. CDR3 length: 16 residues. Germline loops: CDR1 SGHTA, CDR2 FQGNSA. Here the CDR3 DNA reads TGTGCCAGCAGCTTAATCCCCAACCTCTCTGGAAACACCATATATTTT. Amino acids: CASSLIPNLSGNTIYF.

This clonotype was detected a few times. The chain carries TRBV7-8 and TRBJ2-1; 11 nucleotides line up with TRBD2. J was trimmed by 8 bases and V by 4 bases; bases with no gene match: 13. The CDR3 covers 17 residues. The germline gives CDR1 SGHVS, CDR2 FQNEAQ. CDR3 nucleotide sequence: TGTGCCAGCAGCTCACCCTGGGTTAGCGGGAGGGTCCATGAGCAGTTCTTC. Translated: CASSSPWVSGRVHEQFF.

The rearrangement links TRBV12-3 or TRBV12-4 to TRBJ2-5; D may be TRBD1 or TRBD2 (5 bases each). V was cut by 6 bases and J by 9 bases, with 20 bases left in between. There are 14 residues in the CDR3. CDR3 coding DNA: TGTGCCAGCAGACCGGGGCTATCGATGCCTTCCCAGTACTTC. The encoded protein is CASRPGLSMPSQYF.

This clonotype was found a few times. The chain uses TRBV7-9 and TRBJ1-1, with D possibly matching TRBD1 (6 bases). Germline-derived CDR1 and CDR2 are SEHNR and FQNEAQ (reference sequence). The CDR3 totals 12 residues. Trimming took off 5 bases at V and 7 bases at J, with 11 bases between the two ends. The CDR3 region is CASSPQGSEAFF. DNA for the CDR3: TGTGCCAGCAGCCCACAGGGAAGTGAAGCTTTCTTT.

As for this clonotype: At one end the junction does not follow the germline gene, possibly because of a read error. CDR3: CAVSESGTGTEQFF. The CDR3 coding sequence is TGTGCCGTCAGTGAGTCGGGGACAGGGACCGAGCAGTTCTTC. J is TRBJ2-1 and V is TRBV10-3; 9 nucleotides align to TRBD1. Germline values: CDR1 ENHRY, CDR2 SYGVKD. There are 14 residues in the CDR3.

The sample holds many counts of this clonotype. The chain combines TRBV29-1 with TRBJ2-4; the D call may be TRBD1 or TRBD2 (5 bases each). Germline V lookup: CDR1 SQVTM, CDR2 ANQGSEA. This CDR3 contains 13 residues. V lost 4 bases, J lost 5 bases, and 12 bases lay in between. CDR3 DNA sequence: TGCAGCGTTGTGAGGGGTATAGAAAACATTCAGTACTTC. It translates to CSVVRGIENIQYF.

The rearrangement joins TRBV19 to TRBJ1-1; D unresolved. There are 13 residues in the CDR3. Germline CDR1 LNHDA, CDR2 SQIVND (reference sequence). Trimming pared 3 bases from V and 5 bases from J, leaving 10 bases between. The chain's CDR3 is CASSMVPGTEAFF. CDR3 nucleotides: TGTGCCAGTAGTATGGTCCCGGGAACTGAAGCTTTCTTT.

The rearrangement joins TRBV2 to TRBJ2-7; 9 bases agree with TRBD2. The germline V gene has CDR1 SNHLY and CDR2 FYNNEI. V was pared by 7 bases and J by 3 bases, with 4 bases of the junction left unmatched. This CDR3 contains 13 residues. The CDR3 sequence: CASNAGGVYEQYF. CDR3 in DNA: TGTGCCAGCAATGCGGGAGGGGTCTACGAGCAGTACTTC.

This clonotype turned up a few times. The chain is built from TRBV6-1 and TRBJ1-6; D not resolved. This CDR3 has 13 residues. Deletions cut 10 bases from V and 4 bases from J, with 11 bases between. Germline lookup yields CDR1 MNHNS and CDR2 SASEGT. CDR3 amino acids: CATGPSYNSPLHF. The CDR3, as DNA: TGTGCCACCGGTCCTTCGTATAATTCACCCCTCCACTTT.

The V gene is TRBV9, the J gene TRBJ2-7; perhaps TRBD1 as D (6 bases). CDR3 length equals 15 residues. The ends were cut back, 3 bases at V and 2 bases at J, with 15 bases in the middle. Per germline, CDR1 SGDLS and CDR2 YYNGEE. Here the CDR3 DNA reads TGTGCCAGCAGCGCCGAACCGGGACACACCTACGAGCAGTACTTC. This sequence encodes CASSAEPGHTYEQYF.

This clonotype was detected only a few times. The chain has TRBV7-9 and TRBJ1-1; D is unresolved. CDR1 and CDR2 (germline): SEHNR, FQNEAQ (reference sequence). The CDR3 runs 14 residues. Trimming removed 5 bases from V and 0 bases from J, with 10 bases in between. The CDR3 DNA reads TGTGCCAGCAGCATAGGATTATTGAACACTGAAGCTTTCTTT. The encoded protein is CASSIGLLNTEAFF.

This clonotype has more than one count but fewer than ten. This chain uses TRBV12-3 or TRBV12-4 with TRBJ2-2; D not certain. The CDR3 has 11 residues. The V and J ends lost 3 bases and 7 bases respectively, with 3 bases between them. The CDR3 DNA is TGTGCCAGCAGTTTCGTCGGGGAGCTGTTTTTT. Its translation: CASSFVGELFF.

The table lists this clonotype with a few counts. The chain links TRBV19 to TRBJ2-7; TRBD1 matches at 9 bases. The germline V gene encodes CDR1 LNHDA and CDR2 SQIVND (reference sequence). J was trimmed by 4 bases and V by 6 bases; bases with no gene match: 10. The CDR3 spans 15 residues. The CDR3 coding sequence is TGTGCCAGTAGCAGTGGAACAGGGGGCGTGTACGAGCAGTACTTC. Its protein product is CASSSGTGGVYEQYF.